These T cell receptor beta chains were read from a single sample in a study of PD-1 blockade in classical Hodgkin lymphoma. Repertoires were generated with immunoSEQ multiplex PCR, while TCRdb's copy carries only in-frame clones and drops some. The repertoire holds roughly 41,000 clones, 70% to 90% seen once, with 6% to 8% in the top ten. The sequences come from peripheral blood mononuclear cells (PBMCs), collected before the second cycle of nivolumab. The receptors originated from a human donor with classical Hodgkin lymphoma. CDR3s include the opening cysteine and the closing phenylalanine or tryptophan. D genes are given only for firm matches. A row's size may be missing; if present it is once, few, many or a size class.

v_gene	d_gene	j_gene	abundance	CDR3aa	CDR3nt
TRBV6-1	-	TRBJ1-5	-	CASSEGPSNQPQHF	TGTGCCAGCAGTGAAGGGCCCTCAAATCAGCCCCAGCATTTT
TRBV5-6	-	TRBJ1-1	once	CASSLETQGWFSEAFF	TGTGCCAGCAGCTTGGAGACACAGGGATGGTTCTCTGAAGCTTTCTTT
TRBV6-1	TRBD2	TRBJ2-7	-	CASREGLDLEQYF	TGTGCCAGCAGGGAGGGACTAGATCTCGAGCAGTACTTC
TRBV27	-	TRBJ1-1	-	CASSTLRNPEAFF	TGTGCCAGCAGTACCTTACGCAATCCTGAAGCTTTCTTT
TRBV5-4	-	TRBJ2-7	-	CASSLGGGIYEQYF	TGTGCCAGCAGCTTGGGGGGCGGGATCTACGAGCAGTACTTC
TRBV19	-	TRBJ1-2	-	CASSLTNTNYGYTF	TGTGCCAGTAGTTTGACAAATACTAACTATGGCTACACCTTC
TRBV4-1	TRBD2	TRBJ2-5	-	CASSQDRTGGRQETQYF	TGCGCCAGCAGCCAAGATCGTACGGGGGGGCGGCAGGAGACCCAGTACTTC
TRBV21-1	-	TRBJ2-3	-	CASPLGTATDTQYF	TGTGCCAGCCCCCTGGGGACAGCAACAGATACGCAGTATTTT
TRBV27	-	TRBJ2-1	-	CASSPGPGVIDNEQFF	TGTGCCAGCAGTCCTGGACCCGGAGTGATTGACAATGAGCAGTTCTTC
TRBV2	-	TRBJ2-3	-	CATTPRTPTDTQYF	TGTGCCACGACGCCTAGGACCCCCACAGATACGCAGTATTTT
TRBV5-6	-	TRBJ2-7	-	CASSLNAGGGQAYEQYF	TGTGCCAGCAGCCTAAACGCAGGGGGAGGCCAGGCCTACGAGCAGTACTTC
TRBV28	-	TRBJ1-4	once	CASSPPGEKLFF	TGTGCCAGCAGTCCCCCCGGTGAAAAACTGTTTTTT
TRBV19	-	TRBJ2-1	-	CASSIMGRLNEQFF	TGTGCCAGTAGTATCATGGGGCGTCTCAATGAGCAGTTCTTC
TRBV5-4	-	TRBJ1-6	-	CASSRRGINSPLHF	TGTGCCAGCAGCAGGCGGGGCATTAATTCACCCCTCCACTTT
TRBV5-1	TRBD1	TRBJ2-5	few	CASSLYPAGTGAQETQYF	TGCGCCAGCAGCTTATATCCGGCCGGGACAGGGGCCCAAGAGACCCAGTACTTC
TRBV27	-	TRBJ1-4	-	CASSLGRDNEKLFF	TGTGCCAGCAGTTTAGGGAGGGACAATGAAAAACTGTTTTTT
TRBV6-1	TRBD1	TRBJ1-2	-	CAGRGPHLWNTF	TGTGCCGGAAGGGGGCCCCACCTGTGGAACACCTTC
TRBV19	-	TRBJ2-7	-	CASSIEGGTYEQYF	TGTGCCAGTAGTATTGAAGGGGGGACATACGAGCAGTACTTC
TRBV7-2	TRBD1	TRBJ1-2	-	CASSSYPQGARGYTF	TGTGCCAGCAGCTCTTACCCACAGGGGGCGCGGGGCTACACCTTC
TRBV27	-	TRBJ2-7	-	CASSLAQASYEQYF	TGTGCCAGCAGTCTCGCACAGGCGTCCTACGAGCAGTACTTC
TRBV4-1	TRBD2	TRBJ2-1	-	CASRQEDLAGGSYNEQFF	TGCGCCAGCAGACAAGAGGACCTAGCGGGAGGGTCCTACAATGAGCAGTTCTTC
TRBV10-1	-	TRBJ2-2	-	CASSDLTGELFF	TGCGCCAGCAGTGATCTCACCGGGGAGCTGTTTTTT
TRBV25-1	TRBD1	TRBJ2-5	-	CASSEMGQGPYF	TGTGCCAGCAGTGAAATGGGACAGGGCCCGTACTTC
TRBV7-9	-	TRBJ1-5	-	CASSPPNGPNQPQHF	TGTGCCAGCAGCCCCCCGAACGGCCCAAATCAGCCCCAGCATTTT
TRBV11-2	-	TRBJ2-1	-	CASSLVWSEQFF	TGTGCCAGCAGCTTAGTGTGGAGTGAGCAGTTCTTC
TRBV18	-	TRBJ2-1	-	CASAQGVEYNEQFF	TGTGCCAGCGCACAGGGCGTGGAATACAATGAGCAGTTCTTC
TRBV28	-	TRBJ2-2	-	CASPDSGTGELFF	TGTGCCAGCCCGGACTCCGGGACCGGGGAGCTGTTTTTT
TRBV7-2	TRBD2	TRBJ2-7	-	CASSLTGTSVPYEQYF	TGTGCCAGCAGCTTAACCGGGACTAGCGTCCCCTACGAGCAGTACTTC
TRBV28	-	TRBJ2-1	-	CASNTGGGNEQFF	TGTGCCAGCAATACAGGGGGGGGCAATGAGCAGTTCTTC
TRBV9	-	TRBJ2-5	-	CASSGRDTLRTQYF	TGTGCCAGCAGCGGCCGGGACACCCTTAGGACCCAGTACTTC
TRBV6-5	-	TRBJ2-2	-	CASSYPNPGNGELFF	TGTGCCAGCAGTTACCCGAATCCGGGGAACGGGGAGCTGTTTTTT
TRBV13	-	TRBJ1-1	-	CASSLYPGGGIDTEAFF	TGTGCCAGCAGCTTATATCCGGGTGGGGGAATTGACACTGAAGCTTTCTTT
TRBV7-9	-	TRBJ2-3	few	CAAEPADTQYF	TGTGCCGCTGAACCGGCAGATACGCAGTATTTT
TRBV9	-	TRBJ1-2	-	CASSLRTEPNYGYTF	TGTGCCAGCAGCCTCCGGACAGAACCTAACTATGGCTACACCTTC
TRBV9	-	TRBJ2-3	-	CASTRDRSTDTQYF	TGTGCCAGCACCCGAGACAGGAGCACAGATACGCAGTATTTT
TRBV18	TRBD1	TRBJ2-4	-	CASSRTGQGKNIQYF	TGTGCCAGCTCACGTACGGGACAGGGGAAAAACATTCAGTACTTC
TRBV7-3	-	TRBJ2-1	-	CASSSDRNNEQFF	TGTGCCAGCAGCTCGGACAGAAACAATGAGCAGTTCTTC
TRBV2	-	TRBJ2-7	-	CASSEDSLGNEQYF	TGTGCCAGCAGTGAAGATAGCCTCGGAAACGAGCAGTACTTC
TRBV27	-	TRBJ2-2	-	CATRAVAGFNTGELFF	TGTGCCACCCGGGCCGTAGCAGGTTTTAACACCGGGGAGCTGTTTTTT
TRBV15	-	TRBJ2-1	-	CATSRDKAGLPYNEQFF	TGTGCCACCAGCAGAGATAAGGCGGGATTGCCCTACAATGAGCAGTTCTTC
TRBV6-1	TRBD1	TRBJ2-7	-	CASRDRVIGPYEQYF	TGTGCCAGCAGAGACAGGGTAATAGGTCCCTACGAGCAGTACTTC
TRBV19	TRBD1	TRBJ2-7	-	CASSIGPGGTSYEQYF	TGTGCCAGTAGTATTGGACCAGGGGGCACCTCCTACGAGCAGTACTTC
TRBV4-1	TRBD2	TRBJ2-1	-	CASSQPLAGSSYNEQFF	TGCGCCAGCAGCCAACCGCTAGCGGGCAGCTCCTACAATGAGCAGTTCTTC
TRBV7-3	TRBD2	TRBJ2-1	-	CASSDRTSVSSYNEQFF	TGTGCCAGCAGCGACAGGACTAGCGTAAGCTCCTACAATGAGCAGTTCTTC
TRBV6-6	-	TRBJ2-5	-	CASSRTSRGETQYF	TGTGCCAGCTCCAGGACCTCAAGGGGGGAGACCCAGTACTTC